This TCR beta chain was documented in a study of beta chain features in type 1 diabetes (dated by TCRdb to the late 2010s). The study in broad terms: Mean age, gender distribution, total cell number and subset yield did not differ between patients and healthy donors. A total of about 110,000,000 sorted cells were examined across all samples, and a strong correlation was observed between cell number per subset and RNA yield. In the study, recently diagnosed type 1 diabetes patients and matched healthy donors were compared on the TCRB repertoires of their sorted circulating CD4+ T cell subsets. Naive and central memory subsets were obtained from all 30 or so donors, but regulatory and stem cell-like memory subsets were isolated from only 8 patients and about 8 healthy donors. Summary of the overall study and its limitations: In all four CD4+ subsets, TCRB CDR3 length was moderately but significantly shorter in type 1 diabetes patients. Naive, central memory and regulatory TCRB repertoires appeared to be more alike among patients than among healthy donors. Because cDNA was sequenced instead of genomic DNA, highly expressing activated cells could be over-represented, though the groups showed no difference in activation or CD3 levels. At VDJ recombination sites, patients with type 1 diabetes made fewer insertions and deleted more nucleotides, a pattern implying thymic rearrangement abnormalities. Because the HLA sub-analyses included only small numbers of individuals, any influence of HLA type on TCRB rearrangement was left unresolved. PCR might favor shorter templates, but patient and control samples were amplified and corrected together, so any skew would affect both groups equally.

A single peripheral blood draw of around 100 mL on average was collected from each donor into heparinised tubes. Using a panel that included CD45RO, CCR7, CD25, CD127, CD95 and CD27, naive, central memory, regulatory and stem cell-like memory CD4+ T cells were sorted on a BD FACSAria II. Every sorted population had a purity above 98%. PBMCs were isolated immediately by Lymphoprep density gradient centrifugation and stained directly without culture. To minimize batch effects, samples were stained and sorted in pairs, one healthy donor with one patient per experiment. The CDR3 sequence holds 14 residues, the cysteine and phenylalanine included. Kept here is only the CDR3 DNA, which spans 42 bases and is read in frame from base 1. V lost 5 bases and J lost 7 bases, and the count of bases not matched to a germline gene is 12. CDR1 GTSNPN and CDR2 SVGIG are derived from the germline V gene (reference sequence).

The High Capacity cDNA Reverse Transcription Kit was used to reverse transcribe all of the isolated RNA, meaning that expressed TCRB transcripts were what got sequenced. Survey-depth immunoSEQ sequencing was performed on stem cell-like memory T cell samples, with an average of approximately 1 million total reads per sample. Sorted cells were lysed in RLT buffer, and RNA was extracted using DNase-treated RNeasy Micro or Mini kits according to cell number. Each cell subset was processed separately to prevent cross-contamination, with patient and healthy donor samples processed together. The immunoSEQ multiplex PCR was used to amplify TCRB sequences from cDNA, yielding 87-bp fragments that span the CDR3 region. The amplicons were sequenced using the Illumina HiSeq platform. The published analysis was carried out like this. PCR bias was computationally corrected using synthetic template baselines, reads within Hamming distance 2 were collapsed, and singletons that could not be merged were discarded. Reads were aligned against IMGT to assign V, D and J genes, CDR3 length and insertions or deletions at six rearrangement sites. Within each subset, clonotype counts were normalized to sorted cell number, and only after that were true diversity and Gini coefficients computed with the tcR R package. The overlap coefficient, calculated on TCRB nucleotide sequences, was used to quantify repertoire sharing. What TCRdb holds here is the immuneACCESS table cut down to in-frame rearrangements. Part of the clones is not present; checked against another copy, under half of the missing clones reflect an unresolved V gene, and the others are unexplained. The DNA gave D and trimming, while V, J and clone size come from that table. In all, the sample holds roughly 120,000 clones, and roughly 40% of those were seen once. The top ten clones comprise more than 0.06% of the sample.

Concerning this clone itself: Its antigen target is currently unknown. Nothing much larger sits one base from this clone, and base qualities are not available.

The source is a woman under 30 in good health. Sequencing was performed on stem cell memory CD4+ T cells from blood. The meaning of the sample's cell subset or site label: stem cell-like memory CD4+ T cells. Rearrangement joined TRBV30 to TRBJ1-2; a stretch of 8 junction bases matches TRBD1. The nucleotide sequence is TGTGCCTGGGGTATGATCTCAGGGGGCGGTGGCTACACCTTC. This yields the protein CAWGMISGGGGYTF.